This TCR beta chain was recorded in a study of vaccination effects on CD4 cells after COVID-19. Before sequencing took place, the ViraFEST assay used viral peptide pools to expand antigen-specific CD4+ T cells. When about ten days of culture had elapsed, CD4+ T cells were isolated. None of the vaccinated had previously contracted SARS-CoV-2, and their nucleocapsid antibodies tested negative. This clone was counted only a few times. Its target is unknown. V shed 0 bases, J shed 7 bases, and the junction held 3 bases outside the gene matches. Germline assignment: CDR1 SGDLS and CDR2 YYNGEE. The CDR3 length is 15 residues. Clones were sequenced by immunoSEQ multiplex PCR, and TCRdb holds only the in-frame ones, with some missing. The repertoire holds some 70,000 clones, about 80% seen once, with 10% to 15% in the top ten.

V gene TRBV9 combines with J gene TRBJ1-6; 8 bases fit TRBD1. Specimen: CD4+ T cells from PBMCs cultured with SARS-CoV-2 spike peptides, collected before COVID-19 vaccination. The clonotype comes from a human donor who received a COVID-19 vaccine. The CDR3 sequence: CASSVENRGNSPLHF. As DNA, the CDR3 is TGTGCCAGCAGCGTAGAGAACAGGGGGAATTCACCCCTCCACTTT.